The clone carrying this TCR beta chain showed up just a few times. TCRdb keeps only in-frame clones here, not all; method: immunoSEQ multiplex PCR. This table holds fewer than 200,000 clones, 75% to 80% found once. Germline-derived CDR1 and CDR2 are SNHLY and FYNNEI. The CDR3 contains 13 residues. Trimming pared 8 bases from V and 8 bases from J, leaving 15 bases between. The source of the sample is a study of blood T cell repertoires in COVID-19. Study at large: COVID-19 samples from acute and convalescent phases originated in the United States, Italy and Spain.

J is TRBJ1-4 and V is TRBV2; D remains unclear. This TCR came from a woman in her 70s with acute or convalescent COVID-19. The sequencing sample was made of peripheral blood. CDR3 nucleotides: TGTGCCAGCTTCATTCCTCTGGGCGAAAAACTGTTTTTT. Its translation is CASFIPLGEKLFF. The variable domain in full, completed from reference TRBV2 and TRBJ1-4, reads EPEVTQTPSHQVTQMGQEVILRCVPISNHLYFYWYRQILGQKVEFLVSFYNNEISEKSEIFDDQFSVERPDGSNFTLKIRSTKLEDSAMYFCASFIPLGEKLFFGSGTQLSVL.